This is a list of T cell receptor beta chains from one sample in a study of blood T cell repertoires in COVID-19. TCRdb keeps only in-frame clones here, not all; method: immunoSEQ multiplex PCR. Of around 30,000 clones in the sample, 85% to 90% were seen once. The sample was peripheral blood. Every receptor here comes from a human donor in a cohort sampled during active COVID-19. The CDR3 runs from the conserved cysteine through the conserved F or W. The D gene is left open where the match is weak. Clone sizes are given selectively: once, few, many, or a class where the clone is expanded.

d_gene: NA; j_gene: TRBJ1-2; abundance: NA; v_gene: TRBV3-1/TRBV3-2; CDR3nt: TGTGCCAGCAGCCAAACCCCTTTTGTCAGCGGGACTAACTATGGCTACACCTTC; CDR3aa: CASSQTPFVSGTNYGYTF
d_gene: TRBD2; j_gene: TRBJ2-7; abundance: NA; v_gene: TRBV9; CDR3nt: TGTGCCAGCAGCGTAGGGACTAGCGAGGAGAACGAGCAGTACTTC; CDR3aa: CASSVGTSEENEQYF
d_gene: NA; j_gene: TRBJ2-7; abundance: NA; v_gene: TRBV29-1; CDR3nt: TGCAGCAAACAGGGGAGGTACGAGCAGTACTTC; CDR3aa: CSKQGRYEQYF
d_gene: NA; j_gene: TRBJ1-2; abundance: NA; v_gene: TRBV7-9; CDR3nt: TGTGCCAGCAGCTCTCGAGGCTTCTATGGCTACACCTTC; CDR3aa: CASSSRGFYGYTF
d_gene: NA; j_gene: TRBJ1-5; abundance: few; v_gene: TRBV6-2/TRBV6-3; CDR3nt: TGTGCCAGCAGTTACCCACAGGAAAATAGCAATCAGCCCCAGCATTTT; CDR3aa: CASSYPQENSNQPQHF
d_gene: NA; j_gene: TRBJ2-2; abundance: NA; v_gene: TRBV11-2; CDR3nt: TGTGCCAGCAGCTTAGAAGGCCAGCGCACCGGGGAGCTGTTTTTT; CDR3aa: CASSLEGQRTGELFF
d_gene: NA; j_gene: TRBJ2-1; abundance: NA; v_gene: TRBV7-6; CDR3nt: TGTGCCAGCAGAAGAGGGGGGGCTAACTACAATGAGCAGTTCTTC; CDR3aa: CASRRGGANYNEQFF
d_gene: NA; j_gene: TRBJ2-3; abundance: NA; v_gene: TRBV7-2; CDR3nt: TGTGCCAGCAGCTTAGCGTCCCCGCCGTCGAGTCGGACGCAGTATTTT; CDR3aa: CASSLASPPSSRTQYF
d_gene: NA; j_gene: TRBJ2-1; abundance: NA; v_gene: TRBV6-2/TRBV6-3; CDR3nt: TGTGCCAGCAGTTCGGGTCTATACAATGAGCAGTTCTTC; CDR3aa: CASSSGLYNEQFF
d_gene: TRBD2; j_gene: TRBJ2-7; abundance: NA; v_gene: TRBV7-2; CDR3nt: TGTGCCAGCAGCTTAGCCCCCCTGGCGGGGGGGGCTCACGAGCAGTACTTC; CDR3aa: CASSLAPLAGGAHEQYF
d_gene: TRBD1; j_gene: TRBJ1-3; abundance: NA; v_gene: TRBV9; CDR3nt: TGTGCCAGCAGCGTAGTCGGGACAGGGGATGGAAACACCATATATTTT; CDR3aa: CASSVVGTGDGNTIYF
d_gene: NA; j_gene: TRBJ2-5; abundance: NA; v_gene: TRBV5-1; CDR3nt: TGCGCCAGCAGCCCTGACCCCCCACAGCTGTTACAAGAGACCCAGTACTTC; CDR3aa: CASSPDPPQLLQETQYF
d_gene: TRBD2; j_gene: TRBJ2-7; abundance: NA; v_gene: TRBV13; CDR3nt: TGTGCCAGCAGCCCGGGACTAGTGTCCTACGAGCAGTACTTC; CDR3aa: CASSPGLVSYEQYF
d_gene: TRBD1; j_gene: TRBJ2-3; abundance: once; v_gene: TRBV18; CDR3nt: TGTGCCAGCGCCCGACAGGGGGGCACAGATACGCAGTATTTT; CDR3aa: CASARQGGTDTQYF
d_gene: NA; j_gene: TRBJ2-5; abundance: NA; v_gene: TRBV13; CDR3nt: TGTGCCAGCAGCTTAGGGCGCAGGGTGCGGGAGACCCAGTACTTC; CDR3aa: CASSLGRRVRETQYF
d_gene: NA; j_gene: TRBJ1-2; abundance: NA; v_gene: TRBV9; CDR3nt: TGTGCCAGCAGCGTGGATCCTCAGGCCTATGGCTACACCTTC; CDR3aa: CASSVDPQAYGYTF
d_gene: TRBD1; j_gene: TRBJ1-2; abundance: NA; v_gene: TRBV7-8; CDR3nt: TGTGCCAGCAGCTTAGCGGGACAGGGGTTCTATGGCTACACCTTC; CDR3aa: CASSLAGQGFYGYTF
d_gene: NA; j_gene: TRBJ2-7; abundance: NA; v_gene: TRBV27; CDR3nt: TGTGCCAGCAGTTTCCGCCAGGCTACCCTCGACTCCTACGAGCAGTACTTC; CDR3aa: CASSFRQATLDSYEQYF
d_gene: TRBD1; j_gene: TRBJ2-7; abundance: NA; v_gene: TRBV29-1; CDR3nt: TGCAGCGTTGAAGAGGGGACAGGGGGCTCCTACGAGCAGTACTTC; CDR3aa: CSVEEGTGGSYEQYF
d_gene: NA; j_gene: TRBJ2-2; abundance: NA; v_gene: TRBV2; CDR3nt: TGTGCCAGCAGTGTGGGCAGGCCAAACACCGGGGAGCTGTTTTTT; CDR3aa: CASSVGRPNTGELFF
d_gene: TRBD2; j_gene: TRBJ2-1; abundance: NA; v_gene: TRBV9; CDR3nt: TGTGCCAGCAGCGGGACTAGCGGGGCCCCGTCCTACAATGAGCAGTTCTTC; CDR3aa: CASSGTSGAPSYNEQFF
d_gene: NA; j_gene: TRBJ2-3; abundance: NA; v_gene: TRBV7-6; CDR3nt: TGTGCCAGCAGCCCGCGTGGGCGTGGGGGCAGCACAGATACGCAGTATTTT; CDR3aa: CASSPRGRGGSTDTQYF
d_gene: NA; j_gene: TRBJ1-4; abundance: NA; v_gene: TRBV19; CDR3nt: TGTGCCAGTAGTATTAGGCGGCAGGGAAACGAAAAACTGTTTTTT; CDR3aa: CASSIRRQGNEKLFF
d_gene: NA; j_gene: TRBJ2-7; abundance: NA; v_gene: TRBV5-4; CDR3nt: TGTGCCAGCAGCCAACAGGACCTCTCCTACGAGCAGTACTTC; CDR3aa: CASSQQDLSYEQYF
d_gene: TRBD2; j_gene: TRBJ2-2; abundance: NA; v_gene: TRBV6-5; CDR3nt: TGTGCCAGCAGGACTAGCGGGGCGAACACCGGGGAGCTGTTTTTT; CDR3aa: CASRTSGANTGELFF